These 21 T cell receptor beta chains were sequenced from one sample in a study of cytomegalovirus exposure and HLA in healthy donors. PCR amplification relied on 60 Vbeta primers (plus 13 Jbeta primers). TCRdb's table, derived via immunoSEQ multiplex PCR, lists solely in-frame clones and lacks some. The data contain about 200,000 clones, roughly 79% of them seen just once; the ten biggest clones take up approximately 2.1%. Sequenced: PBMCs. The source of these receptors is a man younger than 40 in good health and CMV-seronegative.

The chain recombines TRBV5-1 with TRBJ1-2, with 7 bases identical to TRBD1. Unmatched junction bases numbered 10, after V lost 0 bases and J lost 2 bases. This CDR3 contains 17 residues. Germline CDR1 is SGHRS and CDR2 is YFSETQ. In nucleotides, the CDR3 is TGCGCCAGCAGCTTGGAGCCCCTGACAGGGACAAACTATGGCTACACCTTC. Translating it yields CASSLEPLTGTNYGYTF.

Comments on this clone: Distinct nucleotide sequences in the sample also encode this CDR3. The chain employs TRBV19 and TRBJ2-7; D is ambiguous. Germline V gene lookup returns CDR1 LNHDA and CDR2 SQIVND (reference sequence). CDR3 length: 13 residues. V was shortened by 3 bases and J by 3 bases, with 9 bases between the two germline ends. The CDR3 region has the DNA TGTGCCAGTAGTATCGCGAGTAGCTACGAGCAGTACTTC. Protein sequence: CASSIASSYEQYF.

The chain uses TRBV5-1 and TRBJ2-1, with D possibly being TRBD1 (5 bases). The CDR3 runs to 15 residues. Germline V gene data show CDR1 as SGHRS and CDR2 as YFSETQ. V was pared by 4 bases and J by 2 bases, with 13 bases between. The CDR3 DNA follows: TGCGCCAGCAGCCCGTCCCCAGGGCCCTACAATGAGCAGTTCTTC. As protein: CASSPSPGPYNEQFF.

In its sample, this clone was seen many times. CDR3 DNA: TGTGCCAGCCGGGACAGGATGAACACTGAAGCTTTCTTT. As protein: CASRDRMNTEAFF. The chain couples TRBV19 to TRBJ1-1, with 8 nucleotides matching TRBD1. CDR1 is LNHDA and CDR2 is SQIVND in the germline V gene (reference sequence). The CDR3 loop spans 13 amino acids. With V trimmed by 9 bases and J by 0 bases, 3 bases remained unmatched. Looking up the rest from reference TRBV19 and TRBJ1-1 gives the full variable domain: DGGITQSPKYLFRKEGQNVTLSCEQNLNHDAMYWYRQDPGQGLRLIYYSQIVNDFQKGDIAEGYSVSREKKESFPLTVTSAQKNPTAFYLCASRDRMNTEAFFGQGTRLTVV.

The V gene is TRBV10-3, the J gene TRBJ2-7; possibly TRBD2 for D (5 bases). The ends were cut back, 9 bases at V and 3 bases at J, with 18 bases in the middle. There are 14 residues in the CDR3. Germline V gene lookup returns CDR1 ENHRY and CDR2 SYGVKD. CDR3 bases: TGTGCCATGAAGGACTCCGGGGTGTTCTACGAGCAGTACTTC. It encodes CAMKDSGVFYEQYF.

CDR3 protein: CASSSAASDHYEQYF. As DNA, the CDR3 is TGTGCCAGCAGTTCCGCCGCTAGCGACCACTACGAGCAGTACTTC. The chain links TRBV28 to TRBJ2-7, with D maybe TRBD2 (6 bases). V gave up 4 bases and J gave up 3 bases, with 16 bases separating them. Germline CDR1 and CDR2: MDHEN and SYDVKM. This CDR3 is built from 15 residues.

The CDR3 DNA is TGCGCCAGCAGCCAAGGGCCCGGGATGGAGACCCAGTACTTC. Its translation: CASSQGPGMETQYF. The chain uses TRBV4-1 and TRBJ2-5, with D possibly TRBD2 on 5 matching bases. Germline V gene data show CDR1 as MGHRA and CDR2 as YSYEKL. Trimming left V 1 base short and J 5 bases short, with 11 bases between. The CDR3 runs 14 residues.

This chain uses TRBV6-4 with TRBJ1-5, with TRBD1 matching 9 bases. Germline V lookup: CDR1 MRHNA, CDR2 SNTAGT. The CDR3 runs to 14 residues. V was pared by 7 bases and J by 6 bases, with 7 bases of the junction left unmatched. Here the CDR3 reads CASNRDRVCQPQHF. The CDR3 coding sequence is TGTGCCAGCAACCGGGACAGGGTGTGTCAGCCCCAGCATTTT.

This clone has a handful of counts. V and J are TRBV27 and TRBJ2-7; D call uncertain. The CDR3 spans 14 residues. Deletions cut 6 bases from V and 7 bases from J, with 19 bases between. Per the germline V gene, CDR1 is MNHEY and CDR2 is SMNVEV (reference sequence). The CDR3 protein is CASSPKTNRREQYF. In nucleotides, the CDR3 is TGTGCCAGCAGCCCCAAGACGAATAGGCGGGAGCAGTACTTC.

V gene TRBV9 combines with J gene TRBJ2-1; tentatively, D is TRBD2 (7 bases). V was trimmed by 5 bases and J by 1 base, leaving 16 bases between them. The germline CDR1 and CDR2 sequences are SGDLS and YYNGEE. The CDR3 runs 16 residues. The CDR3 is CASSQGQGGSYNEQFF. CDR3 bases: TGTGCCAGCAGTCAGGGGCAGGGAGGGTCCTACAATGAGCAGTTCTTC.

The J gene is TRBJ1-5, the V gene TRBV19; tentatively, D is TRBD1 (6 bases). The CDR3 consists of 16 residues. The germline CDR1 and CDR2 sequences are LNHDA and SQIVND (reference sequence). V was cut by 0 bases and J by 3 bases, with 12 bases left in between. The CDR3 loop reads CASSIDRGNINQPQHF. CDR3 bases: TGTGCCAGTAGTATAGACAGGGGAAATATCAATCAGCCCCAGCATTTT.

The chain couples TRBV6-5 to TRBJ2-5, with 7 bases identical to TRBD2. Germline CDR1 reads MNHEY; CDR2 reads SVGAGI. J was trimmed by 5 bases and V by 7 bases; bases with no gene match: 13. The length of the CDR3 is 15 residues. In DNA form, the CDR3 reads TGTGCCAGCACCCCACACGGGGGGAGTGGGGAGACCCAGTACTTC. Translating it yields CASTPHGGSGETQYF.

Many counts were recorded for this clone. The chain uses TRBV27 and TRBJ2-7; 7 bases fit TRBD2. This CDR3 contains 15 residues. V dropped 4 bases and J dropped 3; count of bases not matched to a gene: 9. Germline CDR1 reads MNHEY; CDR2 reads SMNVEV (reference sequence). The CDR3 nucleotides read TGTGCCAGCAGTTCGCTAGCGGCCACGTTCTACGAGCAGTACTTC. Translated: CASSSLAATFYEQYF.

The gene calls are TRBV6-4 and TRBJ2-2; 7 nucleotides align to TRBD1. CDR3 length equals 14 residues. Germline CDR1 MRHNA, CDR2 SNTAGT. Trimming took 5 bases from V and 6 from J; bases not matched to a gene: 6. The DNA of the CDR3 is TGTGCCAGCAGTCCCAGGGGGTATCCCGGGGAGCTGTTTTTT. This gives the protein CASSPRGYPGELFF.

The genes are TRBV4-2 and TRBJ2-7; D possibly corresponds to TRBD1 (6 bases). V was pared by 1 base and J by 0 bases, with 13 bases between. CDR1 and CDR2 (germline): LGHNA, YNFKEQ. The length of the CDR3 is 16 residues. The CDR3 region is CASSQVQGPSSYEQYF. In nucleotides, the CDR3 is TGTGCCAGCAGCCAAGTGCAGGGGCCGAGCTCCTACGAGCAGTACTTC.

This clone was counted once. The chain uses TRBV28 and TRBJ2-3; D is possibly TRBD2 (5 bases). CDR1 and CDR2 (germline): MDHEN, SYDVKM. The CDR3 is 16 residues long. Trimming left V 6 bases short and J 1 base short, with 17 bases between. CDR3 sequence (DNA): TGTGCCAGCAGCCCAGGACTCCATCCGGGCACAGATACGCAGTATTTT. Amino acid sequence: CASSPGLHPGTDTQYF. Together with reference TRBV28 and TRBJ2-3, the CDR3 gives the full variable domain: DVKVTQSSRYLVKRTGEKVFLECVQDMDHENMFWYRQDPGLGLRLIYFSYDVKMKEKGDIPEGYSVSREKKERFSLILESASTNQTSMYLCASSPGLHPGTDTQYFGPGTRLTVL.

The genes are TRBV5-6 and TRBJ2-6; possible D gene TRBD1, 5 bases. The V and J ends lost 1 base and 0 bases respectively, with 8 bases between them. The CDR3 is 16 amino acids. The germline gives CDR1 SGHDT, CDR2 YYEEEE. The CDR3 nucleotides are TGTGCCAGCAGCTTGCGACAGACCTCTGGGGCCAACGTCCTGACTTTC. Protein product: CASSLRQTSGANVLTF. The whole variable domain, filled in from reference TRBV5-6 and TRBJ2-6, reads DAGVTQSPTHLIKTRGQQVTLRCSPKSGHDTVSWYQQALGQGPQFIFQYYEEEERQRGNFPDRFSGHQFPNYSSELNVNALLLGDSALYLCASSLRQTSGANVLTFGAGSRLTVL.

This clone has more than one count but fewer than ten. CDR3 loop: CASSSRTTGGQFF. The CDR3 coding sequence is TGTGCCAGCAGTTCCCGGACCACGGGGGGGCAGTTCTTC. The rearrangement links TRBV6-5 to TRBJ2-1, with 7 bases identical to TRBD2. The CDR3 is made up of 13 amino acids. The ends lost 4 bases at V and 12 bases at J; junction bases unmatched: 9. The germline V gene has CDR1 MNHEY and CDR2 SVGAGI.

The chain carries TRBV25-1 and TRBJ2-1; 13 bases map to TRBD2. With V trimmed by 3 bases and J by 1 base, 6 bases remained unmatched. CDR1 is MGHDK, CDR2 SYGVNS, per germline. CDR3 length equals 18 residues. DNA of the CDR3: TGTGCCAGCAGTGAGCCGGGACTAGCGGGGCGATCCTACAATGAGCAGTTCTTC. Translated, it gives CASSEPGLAGRSYNEQFF.

This clone was picked up one time. V usage is TRBV5-8 and J usage is TRBJ1-6, with D possibly matching TRBD1 (6 bases). V lost 3 bases to trimming and J lost 6 bases, with 16 bases between them. There are 16 residues in the CDR3. Germline assignment: CDR1 SGHTS and CDR2 YDEGEE. CDR3 protein: CASSWAGATFNSPLHF. CDR3 DNA: TGTGCCAGCAGCTGGGCAGGGGCCACTTTTAATTCACCCCTCCACTTT.

This rearrangement joins TRBV6-1 to TRBJ2-7; D gene ambiguous. CDR3 size: 11 residues. CDR1 is MNHNS and CDR2 is SASEGT in the germline V gene. The V gene lost 6 bases and the J gene lost 4 bases, with 7 bases spanning the gap. CDR3 region: CASRSPYEQYF. CDR3 in DNA: TGTGCCAGCAGGTCCCCTTACGAGCAGTACTTC.